These 6 T cell receptor beta chains were all obtained from the same sample, sequenced in a study of Ad26.COV2.S vaccination and SARS-CoV-2 variants. Treatment meaning: roughly 20 received Ad26.COV2.S at low or high dose, single or two shots; several received placebo; per-sample allocation not given. Sampling occurred on day 63 after the first vaccine or placebo injection. Assay: immunoSEQ multiplex PCR; the TCRdb copy retains only in-frame clones and omits some. This sample has approximately 350,000 clones; around 86% occur once, and the top ten carry about 3%. The specimen comprised peripheral blood, sampled in a trial of Ad26.COV2.S vaccine versus placebo. All receptors derive from a person between 18 and 59 years old who received the Ad26.COV2.S COVID-19 vaccine or a placebo.

This clone has just one count. One end of the junction fails to match germline, which may point to a read error. The DNA for the CDR3 is TGTGCCACCGGAGGTTGGGACGGTAACTACTTT. It encodes CATGGWDGNYF. The chain combines TRBV19 with TRBJ1-6; a weak D match, TRBD1 (5 bases). Germline loops: CDR1 LNHDA, CDR2 SQIVND (reference sequence). The CDR3 consists of 11 residues.

This clone was recorded once. The chain couples TRBV5-4 to TRBJ2-6; no reliable D call. Germline V gene lookup returns CDR1 SGHNT and CDR2 YYREEE (reference sequence). The CDR3 is 16 residues long. Trimming shortened V by 1 base and J by 0 bases, and 8 bases separated the two germline ends. This CDR3 is CASSLPYISGANVLTF. In nucleotides, the CDR3 is TGTGCCAGCAGCTTGCCCTACATCTCTGGGGCCAACGTCCTGACTTTC.

This chain joins TRBV4-1 and TRBJ2-7, with D perhaps TRBD1 (6 bases). The CDR3 is made up of 16 amino acids. In germline, CDR1 is MGHRA, CDR2 YSYEKL. V dropped 3 bases and J dropped 3 bases, with 18 bases sitting between them. Here the CDR3 reads CASSQQYRAFNYEQYF. CDR3 sequence (DNA): TGCGCCAGCAGCCAGCAATACAGGGCCTTCAACTACGAGCAGTACTTC.

This rearrangement joins TRBV10-3 to TRBJ1-3; 10 nucleotides align to TRBD1. Germline loops: CDR1 ENHRY, CDR2 SYGVKD. The CDR3 totals 18 residues. The V gene end was trimmed by 5 bases and the J gene end by 1 base; junction bases not matched to a gene: 11. The CDR3 region has the DNA TGTGCCATCAGTACCCGAGACAGGGGGCTCGTTTCTGGAAACACCATATATTTT. This codes for CAISTRDRGLVSGNTIYF.

The chain joins TRBV7-6 to TRBJ1-6; 9 bases fit TRBD1. Germline CDR1 and CDR2: SGHVS and FNYEAQ. After removal of 5 bases from V and 5 bases from J, the junction contained 4 bases not matched to a gene. The CDR3 loop spans 15 amino acids. CDR3: CASSPRTGDNSPLHF. The CDR3 DNA is TGTGCCAGCAGCCCCCGGACAGGGGATAATTCACCCCTCCACTTT.

The J gene is TRBJ1-2, the V gene TRBV19; D is undetermined. Germline CDR1 reads LNHDA; CDR2 reads SQIVND (reference sequence). With 7 bases removed from V and 2 bases from J, the gap between germline ends came to 8 bases. This CDR3 has 12 amino acids. The CDR3 loop is CASTAENYGYTF. CDR3 sequence (DNA): TGTGCCAGTACGGCAGAGAACTATGGCTACACCTTC. Combining the CDR3 with reference TRBV19 and TRBJ1-2 gives the whole variable domain DGGITQSPKYLFRKEGQNVTLSCEQNLNHDAMYWYRQDPGQGLRLIYYSQIVNDFQKGDIAEGYSVSREKKESFPLTVTSAQKNPTAFYLCASTAENYGYTFGSGTRLTVV.